Listed here is a single T cell receptor beta chain. Its antigen is currently unknown. V shed 3 bases and J shed 1 base, with 8 bases lying between them. Germline V gives CDR1 SGDLS, CDR2 YYNGEE. The CDR3 runs to 14 residues. The data belong to a study of OX40 agonist ivuxolimab in advanced cancers. Across the study: Patients were infused with ivuxolimab every 2 weeks at 0.01 to 10 mg/kg. Study outcomes and limitations: The study found that CD8+ T cells averaged more expanded clones than CD4+.

TCRdb's copy holds only in-frame clones and misses some; the assay was immunoSEQ multiplex PCR. This sample has about 15,000 clones, with 80% found just once. Exclusion of a patient followed from autoimmune disease history or systemic immunosuppression. V is TRBV9 and J is TRBJ2-1; D is unclear. This TCR was sampled from an adult with an advanced solid tumor such as melanoma, head and neck, liver or kidney cancer. The material sequenced was CD4+ or CD8+ T cells sorted from blood, taken in a trial of the OX40 agonist ivuxolimab. For the CDR3, the DNA is TGTGCCAGCAGCGGAGCAGGATCCTACAATGAGCAGTTCTTC. Its protein product is CASSGAGSYNEQFF. Full variable domain (missing parts from reference TRBV9 and TRBJ2-1): DSGVTQTPKHLITATGQRVTLRCSPRSGDLSVYWYQQSLDQGLQFLIQYYNGEERAKGNILERFSAQQFPDLHSELNLSSLELGDSALYFCASSGAGSYNEQFFGPGTRLTVL.